Included here is one T cell receptor beta chain sequence, with context. This clone was detected once. Which antigen it targets is not known. It has no much larger one-base neighbor in the sample; base qualities were not kept. CD8 naive samples were CD45RO-negative cells positively selected for CCR7, giving a CD45RA+CCR7+ population that excluded TemRA cells. The donors were healthy, HIV-negative adults who had no recently reported acute infections or vaccinations. All donors were Caucasian adults living in Nashville, Tennessee, USA. Blood was obtained by leukapheresis, after which PBMCs were separated by Ficoll-Histopaque density gradient centrifugation and cryopreserved in liquid nitrogen vapor phase. Purity and quantity of every magnetically sorted T cell population were checked by analytical flow cytometry. Genomic DNA was isolated from every sorted fraction and measured by UV absorbance on a Nanodrop 2000c.

TCR CDR3 regions were amplified from genomic DNA by multiplex PCR using the deep immunoSEQ assay. Extracted genomic DNA from each cell subset was spread evenly across all wells of several immunoSEQ 96-well plates, with each plate serving as a replicate. For sorted subsets, around 0.2 ug of genomic DNA, equivalent to roughly 30,000 T cell genomes, went into each replicate PCR. Purified libraries were quantified with a Qubit 3.0 fluorometer, sized on a Bioanalyzer 2100, and re-quantified with the KAPA Library Quantification kit. Every immunoSEQ 96-well plate was sequenced on a dedicated single-read 150-cycle Illumina NextSeq 550 flow cell. The paper's processing steps were these. Because the immunoSEQ output included only junctional sequences and no quality scores, the filtering could not be the same as the filtering used for full-length reads. To assign V/J genes and CDR3, sequences were annotated using PyIR, a Python wrapper for IgBLAST v1.9, with IMGT germline references. Any read was removed if the V/J assignment was weak (E-value above 1e-6), the CDR3 was missing, or the read contained stop codons, out-of-frame junctions, or ambiguous translated residues. V3J clonotypes were defined as sequences sharing an identical inferred V gene, J gene, and CDR3 amino acid sequence. Percentage overlap between repertoires was calculated by dividing the number of shared unique clonotypes by the size of the smaller repertoire. Repertoire richness was assessed with RTK rarefaction, the Chao1 estimator, and Recon v2.1 estimates of unobserved clonotypes. OLGA was used to compute generation probabilities for all TCRbeta clonotypes that the gDNA method yielded from four donors. Not all clones reach the TCRdb copy of this immuneACCESS table, which keeps in-frame sequences only. Checked studies attribute under half of the gap to unresolved V genes and leave the rest unexplained. That table supplies the V and J calls and clone size; D and trimming were determined from the DNA. Present in this sample are about 2 million clones, less than 95% of which were seen just once. The ten biggest clones cover roughly 1% of the sample.

The source of the sample is a study of shared clonotypes between healthy human individuals (dated by TCRdb to 2018 to 2020). For context, the study as a whole: The cohort comprised two women and three men aged 18 to 49 years. Per donor, three plates each were used for CD4 naive and CD4 memory, two for CD8 naive, and one for CD8 memory. To estimate repertoire size and how much clonotype sharing occurs between individuals, the study deeply sequenced the blood TCR repertoires of a handful of healthy adults. To increase sequencing depth and limit assay-specific biases, TCR repertoire library preparation and sequencing were carried out by different laboratories using diverse techniques. Between about 0.85 and 8.9 billion PBMCs per donor were obtained by leukapheresis.

Here is what the overall study found, with its caveats: Because the study included only a small number of donors, the genetic and exposure-history diversity represented was limited. Clonotypes shared by all four sorted-subset donors showed higher generation probabilities than non-shared clonotypes. Sharing across a few donors was observed for around 4.8% of naive CD4, less than 4% of naive CD8, 2% to 2.5% of memory CD4, and around 0.4% of memory CD8 clonotypes. Pairwise subsampling led to the expectation that sequencing depth would affect the degree of clonotype sharing among donors. Naive subsets generally had larger estimated clonotype richness than memory subsets. Rarefaction of sorted-subset datasets indicated incomplete sequencing despite the large sequencing depth. Only blood was sampled, and tissue TCR repertoires likely differ from those in blood.

Via the germline V gene (reference sequence), CDR1 is SEHNR and CDR2 FQNEAQ. Inclusive of the bounding cysteine and phenylalanine, the CDR3 is 15 residues long. Here the CDR3 DNA is all that survives: 45 bases in frame from base 1. V is trimmed back by 5 bases and J by 5 bases, and the junction contains 12 bases that no gene match accounts for. The chain is assembled from TRBV7-9 and TRBJ2-7; 7 bases in between match TRBD2. The source of this sequence is a young man in good health. The sequencing sample was made of naive CD8+ T cells sorted from blood. What this sample's cell subset or site label stands for: CD45RA+CCR7+. The CDR3 corresponds to CASSPSWAGDHEQYF. The nucleotides read TGTGCCAGCAGCCCGTCCTGGGCGGGGGACCACGAGCAGTACTTC. The full variable domain, completed from the reference TRBV7-9 and TRBJ2-7 proteins outside the CDR3, reads DTGVSQNPRHKITKRGQNVTFRCDPISEHNRLYWYRQTLGQGPEFLTYFQNEAQLEKSRLLSDRFSAERPKGSFSTLEIQRTEQGDSAMYLCASSPSWAGDHEQYFGPGTRLTVT.